This T cell receptor (beta chain) is from a study of blood T cell repertoires in COVID-19. Overall study: Samples representing acute and convalescent COVID-19 were sourced from the United States, Italy and Spain.

TCRdb keeps only in-frame clones here, not all; method: immunoSEQ multiplex PCR. The table records 300,000 to 350,000 clones, approximately 89% of them present only once. Individuals aged about 18 to 89 years were recruited from 20 to 25 US areas. The CDR3 contains 14 residues. The germline V gene encodes CDR1 MDHEN and CDR2 SYDVKM. V was cut by 3 bases and J by 3 bases, with 9 bases left in between. The gene calls are TRBV28 and TRBJ1-3, with a tentative D call TRBD1 (5 bases). The sequence was collected from a man aged 25-45 years who had recovered from COVID-19. Sequenced: PBMCs or T cells enriched from blood (not recorded which). The CDR3 loop reads CASSLGGDGNTIYF. The DNA for the CDR3 is TGTGCCAGCAGTTTGGGGGGGGATGGAAACACCATATATTTT.